This T cell receptor (beta chain) was observed in a study of regulatory T cells in long-lasting Graves disease. Across the whole study: Disease was considered persistent Graves' disease after over 5 years of antithyroid drugs (with positive TSH receptor antibodies).

Study-wide results and caveats: TRBV28 was favored in persistent disease, as were TRBJ1-2 and TRBJ2-5. The small sample size may have reduced accuracy.

To make TCR beta libraries, researchers used iRepertoire HTBI primers and Arm-PCR of CDR3 regions. Each CDR3 protein gets one entry after TCRdb re-called the multiplex PCR reads with MiXCR. Among around 460,000 distinct CDR3 sequences, 20% to 25% were seen once, and the ten largest hold over 6%. Regarding this clonotype: No antigen is known for it.

The time point here: persistent/refractory GD, antithyroid drugs over 5 years with positive TRAb. PBMCs were the source of the RNA used for TCR sequencing. The CDR3 covers 16 residues. V was trimmed by 5 bases and J by 1 base, leaving 18 bases between them. Germline V gives CDR1 MNHEY, CDR2 SVGEGT. The J gene is TRBJ2-7, the V gene TRBV6-2 or TRBV6-3, with D possibly TRBD1 on 6 matching bases. The starting material was peripheral blood mononuclear cells (PBMCs), obtained when the disease was refractory, from a patient treated with antithyroid drugs. The source is a female donor with Graves disease. Here the CDR3 reads CASSESQGYGSYEQYF. The CDR3, as DNA: TGTGCCAGCAGTGAGAGCCAGGGGTATGGATCCTACGAGCAGTACTTC.